One T cell receptor (beta chain) is described in this entry. Its binding antigen is unknown. No much larger clonotype is one base removed from it; base qualities were not supplied. Unstimulated PBMCs, after thawing, were stained for CD3, CD4 and CD8 and then FACS-sorted into CD3+CD4+ and CD3+CD8+ populations. All 8 studied subjects were randomized to immunosuppression withdrawal. The Qiagen DNeasy Blood and Tissue Kit was used to isolate genomic DNA. The germline V gene sets CDR1 to MNHNS and CDR2 to SASEGT. Spanning cysteine to phenylalanine, the CDR3 consists of 15 amino acids. Only the CDR3 DNA stays, 45 bases, in frame from base 1. Cut back by 2 bases and 0 bases, the V and J ends lie 8 bases apart. Using immunoSEQ, frozen genomic DNA was subjected to high-throughput TCRbeta CDR3 sequencing, a process that included PCR amplification, mapping, bias correction and internal controls. As for how the authors treated the data: Productive rearrangements were retained, and unique TCRbeta sequences were defined by the CDR3 nucleotide sequence together with the V and J gene. A sequence counted as donor-reactive only if the sequence showed at least 5-fold expansion in CFSE-low cells compared with unstimulated pre-transplant cells and had a frequency of at least 0.01%. To ensure at least 90% detection power, minimum frequency thresholds were set for each subject based on that subject's lowest-template unstimulated sample. Jensen-Shannon divergence between the top 1000 TCRbeta sequences after and before transplant was used to measure repertoire turnover. Two-sided Fisher's exact tests were used to test for changes in how often donor-reactive sequences were detected. TCRdb limited this immuneACCESS table to in-frame rearrangements with V and J called. A share of clones is missing; checked studies link under half to unresolved V genes, and the rest is unexplained. The DNA was the basis for D and trimming; V, J and clone size are from that table. Across this sample there are roughly 53,000 clones, with 60% to 80% seen only once. The ten largest make up over 8% of the sample.

This sample is drawn from a study of T cell clones after liver transplantation (dated by TCRdb to the late 2010s). Notes on the research overall: The samples were obtained from ITN030ST, a randomized trial that attempted immunosuppression withdrawal within 2 years after liver transplantation. The studied cohort comprised 8 liver transplant recipients, 3 classified as tolerant and 5 as non-tolerant. Of the eight recipients, three were HCV-positive, while the remaining recipients had been transplanted for non-autoimmune, non-viral indications. Until randomization at 12-24 months post-transplant, subjects were given standard immunosuppression, with no induction therapy. Tolerance was defined as complete immunosuppression withdrawal for at least one year with no rise in liver enzymes beyond twice the upper limit of normal. As an antigen-independent comparator for donor-reactive sequences, third party-reactive TCRbeta sequences were also identified from pre-transplant MLRs. Donor-reactive T cell clones were identified by TCRbeta sequencing after a pre-transplant mixed lymphocyte reaction and then tracked in post-transplant blood. Blood samples were collected pre-transplant, then pre-randomization ahead of withdrawal, and finally post-randomization once withdrawal had either been completed or failed. Results and caveats for the whole study, not just this receptor: After accounting for repertoire turnover, donor-reactive detection was significantly reduced in 7 of 8 subjects for CD4 and 8 of 8 for CD8. Because no allograft tissue specimens were available, donor-reactive T cells may have migrated into the graft instead of being deleted. Low numbers of available donor cells limited the measurable donor-reactive repertoire in two subjects. A greater decline was seen for donor-reactive sequences than for third party-reactive sequences, suggesting partial antigen-specific deletion unrelated to withdrawal success. Because of small, heterogeneous patient numbers and non-standardized post-transplant time points, the conclusions were only preliminary. A significant post-transplant decrease in circulating donor-reactive CD4 TCRbeta sequences was observed in most of the 8 subjects, irrespective of tolerance or HCV status.

The chain is made from TRBV6-1 and TRBJ1-3, with TRBD1 perhaps the D gene, on 5 matching bases. The source is a human patient who received a liver transplant. Following a transplant, a fraction of the T cells may be traceable to the graft donor. Sequenced material: CD4+ T cells from blood, taken at the 22-month timepoint. The CDR3 has the sequence CASSERDFSGNTIYF. The nucleotides are TGTGCCAGCAGTGAAAGGGACTTCTCTGGAAACACCATATATTTT.